Following are 27 T cell receptor beta chains from one sample sequenced in a study of tissue T cells after allogeneic stem cell transplantation (dated by TCRdb to between 2021 and 2023). The method behind the library was the immunoSEQ multiplex PCR assay. Imported from immuneACCESS, the table was reduced by TCRdb to in-frame sequences with V and J called. These copies leave out some clones; in studies compared against another copy, an unresolved V gene accounts for under half, and the cause of the remainder is not known. The sample table shows about 22,000 clones, and over 60% are seen once. 0.66% of the sample goes to the ten largest clones. The sequenced sample was spleen. All receptors come from a female BALB/c mouse in good health. This mouse strain bears the MHC haplotype H2-d.

With respect to this clone: Gene names denote mouse genes. With the read ending 1 residue before the CDR3 end, the germline J gene is used to fill in that end. This chain uses TRBV13-3 with TRBJ1-4; 10 bases line up with TRBD1. With V trimmed by 3 bases and J by 4 bases, 3 bases remained unmatched. Per germline, CDR1 NNHDY and CDR2 SYVADS. The CDR3 loop spans 15 amino acids. The part of the CDR3 DNA that was read is TGTGCCAGCAGTGGGACAGGGGGAAGCAACGAAAGATTATTT. Translating gives CASSGTGGSNERLF. The complete CDR3 protein is CASSGTGGSNERLFF.

This clone was recorded a few times. The gene symbols are mouse symbols. The observed sequence ends 1 residue before the CDR3 terminus, with the missing tail filled in from the germline J gene. The chain couples TRBV5 to TRBJ1-3; TRBD1 aligns across 8 bases. Germline V gene lookup returns CDR1 LGHNA and CDR2 YNLKQL (reference sequence). The CDR3 sequence is 17 residues long. The V segment lost 0 bases and the J segment 0 bases; nucleotides outside the gene matches: 4. The sequenced part of the CDR3 DNA is TGTGCCAGCAGCCAAGATGCCAGGGGGCTTTCTGGAAATACGCTCTAT. Its translation is CASSQDARGLSGNTLY. The full CDR3 is CASSQDARGLSGNTLYF.

Concerning this clone itself: Gene labels here are mouse ones. The read stops 1 residue short of the end of the CDR3; the missing end is completed from the germline J gene. The chain combines TRBV19 with TRBJ2-2; no definite D call. The CDR3 has 14 amino acids. The germline V gene encodes CDR1 FNHDT and CDR2 SITEND (reference sequence). V lost 1 base to trimming and J lost 0 bases, with 4 bases between them. CDR3 sequence: CASSISTNTGQLYF. CDR3 DNA, as far as it was read: TGTGCCAGCAGTATAAGCACAAACACCGGGCAGCTCTAC.

On this clone itself: Gene names are mouse gene names. Read data end 1 residue before the CDR3 end; the end is taken from the germline J gene. The chain combines TRBV13-2 with TRBJ1-1; tentative D call: TRBD1 (6 bases). CDR1 and CDR2 (germline): NNHNN, SYGAGS (reference sequence). Trimming took 5 bases from V and 0 from J, leaving 8 bases between them. CDR3 length: 13 residues. CDR3 bases read: TGTGCCAGCGGCCGGGACACAAACACAGAAGTCTTC. This translates into CASGRDTNTEVF. The entire CDR3 sequence reads CASGRDTNTEVFF.

As to this clone: The gene names here belong to mouse. The sequence runs out 1 residue before the end of the CDR3; the remainder is reconstructed from the germline J gene. The chain joins TRBV4 to TRBJ1-6; no clear D. TRBJ1-6 is noted as an ORF with a role that remains uncertain. CDR1 is LGHDT, CDR2 YNNKQL, per germline (reference sequence). This CDR3 is built from 12 residues. Trimming took 3 bases from V and 7 from J, leaving 4 bases between them. The CDR3 DNA, read in part, is TGTGCCAGCAGCTACCGGAATTCGCCCCTCTAC. This encodes CASSYRNSPLY. The whole CDR3 sequence is CASSYRNSPLYF.

As to this clone: The listed genes are named as in mouse. The read halts 1 residue ahead of the CDR3 end, with the missing end drawn from the germline J gene. V and J are TRBV13-1 and TRBJ2-7, with TRBD1 matching over 11 bases. Germline V CDR1 and CDR2: NSHNY, SYGAGN. With V trimmed by 0 bases and J by 6 bases, 2 bases remained unmatched. The CDR3 has 14 amino acids. CDR3 DNA, as far as it was read: TGTGCCAGCAGTGATGACGGGACAGGGGGTGAACAGTAC. Encoded protein: CASSDDGTGGEQY. The full CDR3 is CASSDDGTGGEQYF.

Turning to this clone: The germline and genes are mouse ones. The read terminates 1 residue before the CDR3 end, so the remaining end is supplied by the germline J gene. This chain links TRBV13-1 with TRBJ2-5, with D tentatively TRBD1 (5 bases). The V end lost 0 bases, the J end lost 4 bases, and 12 bases lay between the germline ends. The germline CDR1 and CDR2 sequences are NSHNY and SYGAGN. The CDR3 sequence is 15 residues long. CDR3 residues: CASSDAGRGKDTQYF. CDR3 DNA (partial): TGTGCCAGCAGTGATGCAGGGAGGGGAAAAGACACCCAGTAC.

In the case of this clone: The genes are named according to mouse. CDR3 bases read: TGTGCCAGCAGCCAGGGACAGGGAAACTCCGACTACACC. It yields the protein CASSQGQGNSDYT. The full CDR3 protein is CASSQGQGNSDYTF. This rearrangement joins TRBV2 to TRBJ1-2, with 9 bases lining up with TRBD1. The read finishes 1 residue shy of the CDR3 end, and the germline J gene is used to complete it. After removal of 3 bases from V and 1 base from J, the junction contained 0 bases not matched to a gene. The CDR3 runs to 14 residues. Per the germline V gene, CDR1 is LGHNA and CDR2 is YSYQKL.

This clone was seen only a few times. Gene and germline names: mouse. The observed sequence ends 1 residue before the CDR3 terminus, with the missing tail filled in from the germline J gene. J is TRBJ2-7 and V is TRBV30; 10 positions match TRBD2. This CDR3 has 13 amino acids. Trimming took 5 bases from V and 6 from J; bases not matched to a gene: 7. Germline V CDR1 and CDR2: SQVVS, ANEGSEA. The CDR3 bases that were read are TGTAGTTCTCCGGGACTGGGGAAGGGTGAACAGTAC. Translating it yields CSSPGLGKGEQY. The entire CDR3 reads CSSPGLGKGEQYF.

Comment on this clone: The gene names here belong to mouse. The read stops 1 residue short of the end of the CDR3; the missing end is completed from the germline J gene. The V and J genes are TRBV5 and TRBJ1-4, with TRBD1 matching over 9 bases. Trimming at V came to 4 bases and at J to 5 bases, leaving 2 bases not matched to a gene. Germline V lookup: CDR1 LGHNA, CDR2 YNLKQL (reference sequence). The CDR3 has 14 amino acids. CDR3 bases read: TGTGCCAGCAGCCCCGGGACAGGGAACGAAAGATTATTT. Protein: CASSPGTGNERLF. The CDR3 in its entirety is CASSPGTGNERLFF.

With respect to this clone: Genes here carry mouse names. The read terminates 1 residue ahead of where the CDR3 ends, so the germline J gene completes it. This chain links TRBV4 with TRBJ1-3; unclear D gene. This CDR3 comprises 15 residues. Germline V CDR1 and CDR2: LGHDT, YNNKQL (reference sequence). V lost 4 bases to trimming and J lost 2 bases, with 12 bases between them. This CDR3 is CASSWRGRAGNTLYF. The CDR3 DNA, read in part, is TGTGCCAGCAGCTGGAGAGGGAGGGCTGGAAATACGCTCTAT.

This clone has only one observation. The genes and germline here are from mouse. Sequencing ends 1 residue short of the CDR3 end; the germline J gene provides the rest. The V call is TRBV19, the J call TRBJ2-3, with 9 bases aligning to TRBD1. The CDR3 consists of 14 residues. The V and J ends lost 5 bases and 3 bases, in that order; junction bases with no gene match: 4. Germline CDR1 FNHDT, CDR2 SITEND (reference sequence). CDR3 DNA (partial): TGTGCCAGCAGGTCCGGGACAGGGGCAGAAACGCTGTAT. It yields the protein CASRSGTGAETLY. The complete CDR3 sequence is CASRSGTGAETLYF.

Notes on this clone: Gene names follow the mouse nomenclature. The missing CDR3 end, 1 residue past where the read stops, is filled in from the germline J gene. J is TRBJ1-4 and V is TRBV14; no reliable D call. Trimming shortened V by 2 bases and J by 0 bases, and 5 bases separated the two germline ends. The length of the CDR3 is 14 residues. Per germline, CDR1 SGHDT and CDR2 FRDEAV. The sequenced part of the CDR3 DNA is TGTGCCAGCAGTTTGGGGATTTCCAACGAAAGATTATTT. Protein: CASSLGISNERLF. The CDR3, in full, reads CASSLGISNERLFF.

As to this clone: Mouse germline and gene names are used. The CDR3 reads CASSLRTGGRSAETLYF. The DNA read from the CDR3 is TGTGCCAGCAGCTTACGAACTGGGGGGCGTAGTGCAGAAACGCTGTAT. This rearrangement joins TRBV3 to TRBJ2-3; 9 positions match TRBD2. The read falls 1 residue short of the CDR3 end, and the missing part is taken from the germline J gene. J lost 0 bases, V lost 2 bases, and 6 bases had no gene match. CDR1 is SNHLY and CDR2 is FYNGKV in the germline V gene (reference sequence). The CDR3 runs to 17 residues.

Of note for this clone: Gene and germline names: mouse. Sequencing ends 1 residue short of the CDR3 end; the germline J gene provides the rest. This chain uses TRBV19 with TRBJ2-5; D is unclear. Germline-derived CDR1 and CDR2 are FNHDT and SITEND (reference sequence). Trimming took off 1 base at V and 0 bases at J, with 6 bases between the two ends. CDR3 size: 14 residues. CDR3 DNA (partial): TGTGCCAGCAGTATAATTGGGAACCAAGACACCCAGTAC. It translates to CASSIIGNQDTQY. The whole CDR3 sequence reads CASSIIGNQDTQYF.

Note on this clone: Gene names and germline match the mouse. The read halts 1 residue ahead of the CDR3 end, with the missing end drawn from the germline J gene. This chain uses TRBV13-3 with TRBJ1-1; D is undetermined. This CDR3 comprises 12 residues. The germline V gene has CDR1 NNHDY and CDR2 SYVADS. Trimming cost V 0 bases and J 4 bases, with 4 bases left between them. The CDR3 spells CASSDVGTEVFF. The sequenced CDR3 bases are TGTGCCAGCAGTGATGTGGGCACAGAAGTCTTC.

Notes on this clone: Germline and genes: mouse. The DNA ends 1 residue before the CDR3 does, and the rest of the CDR3 is filled in from the germline J gene. The genes are TRBV13-1 and TRBJ2-4; D not certain. The CDR3 runs 13 residues. Germline assignment: CDR1 NSHNY and CDR2 SYGAGN. Trimming took off 0 bases at V and 5 bases at J, with 7 bases between the two ends. CDR3: CASSDASGNTLYF. CDR3 DNA (partial): TGTGCCAGCAGTGATGCCTCAGGAAACACCTTGTAC.

On this clone: Here the gene names and germline are mouse. Read data end 1 residue before the CDR3 end; the end is taken from the germline J gene. This sequence joins TRBV13-1 and TRBJ1-4, with 7 positions matching TRBD1. CDR1 and CDR2 (germline): NSHNY, SYGAGN. With V trimmed by 5 bases and J by 0 bases, 4 bases remained unmatched. The CDR3 loop spans 15 amino acids. Partial CDR3 DNA: TGTGCCAGCAGGTCCGGGACAGTTTCCAACGAAAGATTATTT. Residues: CASRSGTVSNERLF. The entire CDR3 protein reads CASRSGTVSNERLFF.

This clone appeared once. Gene names denote mouse genes. The read terminates 1 residue ahead of where the CDR3 ends, so the germline J gene completes it. V usage is TRBV31 and J usage is TRBJ2-5; 8 bases are shared with TRBD1. V gave up 3 bases and J gave up 5 bases; unmatched junction bases: 4. There are 13 residues in the CDR3. Germline V gene sequence: CDR1 GKSSPN, CDR2 SITVG. The sequenced part of the CDR3 DNA is TGTGCCTGGAGCGTCAGGGGGCGAGACACCCAGTAC. Encoded protein: CAWSVRGRDTQY. The whole CDR3 protein is CAWSVRGRDTQYF.

In regard to this clone: Gene labels here are mouse ones. The read gets to within 1 residue of the CDR3 end, and the germline J gene fills in the rest. J is TRBJ1-3 and V is TRBV31; the match to TRBD1 covers 10 bases. V lost 3 bases and J lost 3; bases outside the gene matches: 2. The CDR3 contains 14 residues. Germline V CDR1 and CDR2: GKSSPN, SITVG. The part of the CDR3 DNA that was read is TGTGCCTGGAGAGGGACAGGGGATGGAAATACGCTCTAT. This codes for CAWRGTGDGNTLY. The whole CDR3 protein is CAWRGTGDGNTLYF. Variable domain in full (rest from reference TRBV31 and TRBJ1-3): AQTIHQWPVAEIKAVGSPLSLGCTIKGKSSPNLYWYWQATGGTLQQLFYSITVGQVESVVQLNLSASRPKDDQFILSTEKLLLSHSGFYLCAWRGTGDGNTLYFGEGSRLIVV.

As for this clone: The listed genes are named as in mouse. The CDR3 end lies 1 residue beyond the end of the read and is filled in from the germline J gene. J is TRBJ2-5 and V is TRBV5; 10 bases map to TRBD1. Germline CDR1 reads LGHNA; CDR2 reads YNLKQL (reference sequence). With V trimmed by 0 bases and J by 5 bases, 2 bases remained unmatched. The CDR3 has 15 residues. The CDR3 is CASSQDGTGVDTQYF. The CDR3 DNA, read in part, is TGTGCCAGCAGCCAAGATGGGACAGGGGTAGACACCCAGTAC.

As regards this clone: Gene labels here are mouse ones. The CDR3 end lies 1 residue beyond the end of the read and is filled in from the germline J gene. The gene calls are TRBV16 and TRBJ1-2; D is unresolved. The CDR3 consists of 13 residues. Germline CDR1 reads SGHSA; CDR2 reads FRNQAP. Between the trimmed V and J ends, which lost 0 bases and 3 bases, there was a span of 5 bases. The sequenced part of the CDR3 DNA is TGTGCAAGCAGCTTAGATACGGACTCCGACTACACC. Encoded protein: CASSLDTDSDYT. The entire CDR3 protein is CASSLDTDSDYTF.

This clone was picked up a small number of times. Gene names follow the mouse nomenclature. The read stops 1 residue short of the end of the CDR3; the missing end is completed from the germline J gene. The V and J genes are TRBV13-3 and TRBJ1-3; 8 bases line up with TRBD1. CDR1 NNHDY and CDR2 SYVADS come from the germline V gene. V shed 7 bases, J shed 3 bases, and the junction held 6 bases outside the gene matches. The CDR3 runs 14 residues. The sequenced part of the CDR3 DNA is TGTGCCAGCGGGAGACAGGGGATTGGAAATACGCTCTAT. This encodes CASGRQGIGNTLY. The full CDR3 reads CASGRQGIGNTLYF.

Notes on this clone: The germline and genes are mouse ones. The DNA ends 1 residue before the CDR3 does, and the rest of the CDR3 is filled in from the germline J gene. This chain joins TRBV13-1 and TRBJ2-7; 7 bases fit TRBD2. CDR3 size: 14 residues. Germline CDR1 reads NSHNY; CDR2 reads SYGAGN. The V gene end was trimmed by 0 bases and the J gene end by 4 bases; junction bases not matched to a gene: 4. The CDR3 DNA, read in part, is TGTGCCAGCAGTGATGCACGGGGGGGGTATGAACAGTAC. It specifies CASSDARGGYEQY. In full, the CDR3 reads CASSDARGGYEQYF.

For this clone: Genes here carry mouse names. The read ends 1 residue shy of where the CDR3 ends; the end is completed using the germline J gene. The chain carries TRBV29 and TRBJ2-5, with D perhaps given as TRBD1 or TRBD2 (5 bases each). This CDR3 contains 13 residues. V was shortened by 5 bases and J by 3 bases, with 9 bases between the two germline ends. Looked up from germline, CDR1 is MSHET and CDR2 is SYDVDS. Incomplete CDR3 DNA: TGTGCTAGCAGTCCGGGACGACAAGACACCCAGTAC. Amino acids: CASSPGRQDTQY. The full CDR3 reads CASSPGRQDTQYF.

About this clone: Gene names refer to mouse genes. The read ends 1 residue shy of where the CDR3 ends; the end is completed using the germline J gene. The chain recombines TRBV13-1 with TRBJ2-7, with TRBD2 matching over 12 bases. The V gene's germline CDR1 is NSHNY and CDR2 SYGAGN. Trimming removed 1 base from V and 5 bases from J; junction bases left unmatched: 1. This CDR3 contains 14 residues. The CDR3 bases that were read are TGTGCCAGCAGTGATAGGACTGGGGGGGATGAACAGTAC. Protein sequence: CASSDRTGGDEQY. From start to end, the CDR3 is CASSDRTGGDEQYF.

A few counts support this clone. Germline and genes: mouse. CDR3 in amino acids: CAAGTPNSDYTF. The sequenced part of the CDR3 DNA is TGTGCCGCCGGGACACCAAACTCCGACTACACC. The chain is built from TRBV13-2 and TRBJ1-2, with a weak D call TRBD1 (6 bases). The CDR3 end falls 1 residue outside the read, so it is completed with the germline J gene. CDR1 NNHNN and CDR2 SYGAGS come from the germline V gene (reference sequence). V was shortened by 10 bases and J by 0 bases, with 10 bases between the two germline ends. The CDR3 runs 12 residues.